Below, 12 T cell receptor beta chains from the same sample are listed, as sequenced in a study of T cell responses to AZD1222 COVID-19 vaccine. TCRdb's copy holds only in-frame clones and misses some; the assay was immunoSEQ multiplex PCR. The sample records over 80,000 clones, over 75% being singletons. The specimen was peripheral blood, collected on day 0 of AZD1222 vaccination. These receptors all come from an adult in good health.

This clone was observed a single time. This rearrangement joins TRBV3-1 (or the pseudogene TRBV3-2) to TRBJ2-1; perhaps TRBD1 as D (6 bases). CDR1 LGHDT and CDR2 YNNKEL come from the germline V gene (reference sequence). The V end lost 0 bases, the J end lost 0 bases, and 12 bases lay between the germline ends. The CDR3 length is 17 residues. The DNA of the CDR3 is TGTGCCAGCAGCCAAGATGGGGGCCTCACCTCCTACAATGAGCAGTTCTTC. Translating it yields CASSQDGGLTSYNEQFF.

The J gene is TRBJ2-7, the V gene TRBV3-1 (or the pseudogene TRBV3-2); TRBD2 might be the D (5 bases). Per germline, CDR1 LGHDT and CDR2 YNNKEL (reference sequence). V was trimmed by 4 bases and J by 7 bases, leaving 11 bases between them. The CDR3 has 12 amino acids. DNA for the CDR3: TGTGCCAGCAGCCGACGGTCGGGGGAGCAGTACTTC. It is translated as CASSRRSGEQYF.

This clone has a single count. The chain links TRBV12-3 or TRBV12-4 to TRBJ2-1; D gene uncertain. Trimming removed 2 bases at V and 8 bases at J, with 1 base between. This CDR3 spans 10 amino acids. Written as DNA, the CDR3 is TGTGCCAGCAGTTTATATGAGCAGTTCTTC. It specifies CASSLYEQFF.

The V gene is TRBV24-1, the J gene TRBJ2-5; unclear D gene. The germline V and J ends were trimmed by 5 bases and 4 bases, with 10 bases remaining between them. The germline V gene encodes CDR1 KGHDR and CDR2 SFDVKD. This CDR3 comprises 13 residues. The CDR3 sequence is CATSVELGETQYF. The CDR3, as DNA: TGTGCCACCAGTGTGGAGTTAGGAGAGACCCAGTACTTC.

The V and J genes are TRBV7-2 and TRBJ2-5; 10 bases match TRBD2. Germline loops: CDR1 SGHTA, CDR2 FQGNSA. The J segment lost 2 bases and the V segment lost 4 bases, leaving 4 bases of the junction unmatched. CDR3 length: 15 amino acids. The CDR3 DNA is TGTGCCAGCAGCTGGGGAGCGGGGGGGCAAGAGACCCAGTACTTC. This sequence encodes CASSWGAGGQETQYF.

V and J are TRBV7-3 and TRBJ2-3; D might be TRBD1 or TRBD2, each matching 5 bases. The CDR3 is 13 residues long. The ends were cut back, 5 bases at V and 4 bases at J, with 10 bases in the middle. The germline V gene encodes CDR1 SGHTA and CDR2 FQGTGA. CDR3 region: CASSDRGPDTQYF. CDR3 in DNA: TGTGCCAGCAGCGACCGGGGCCCAGATACGCAGTATTTT.

The chain couples TRBV18 to TRBJ1-6, with D possibly matching TRBD1 (6 bases). The CDR3 contains 15 residues. The V gene lost 3 bases and the J gene lost 5 bases, with 11 bases spanning the gap. CDR1 and CDR2 from the germline V gene are KGHSH and LQKENI. The CDR3 spells CASSPRQVDNSPLHF. CDR3 DNA sequence: TGTGCCAGCTCACCCCGACAGGTTGATAATTCACCCCTCCACTTT.

V usage is TRBV5-8 and J usage is TRBJ2-7; 7 nucleotides align to TRBD2. J lost 0 bases, V lost 4 bases, and 4 bases had no gene match. This CDR3 is built from 14 residues. The germline V gene encodes CDR1 SGHTS and CDR2 YDEGEE. This CDR3 is CASSDQRGSYEQYF. Written as DNA, the CDR3 is TGTGCCAGCAGCGACCAGCGGGGCTCCTACGAGCAGTACTTC. Together with reference TRBV5-8 and TRBJ2-7, the CDR3 gives the full variable domain: EAGVTQSPTHLIKTRGQQATLRCSPISGHTSVYWYQQALGLGLQFLLWYDEGEERNRGNFPPRFSGRQFPNYSSELNVNALELEDSALYLCASSDQRGSYEQYFGPGTRLTVT.

V is TRBV28 and J is TRBJ2-7, with D possibly TRBD2 on 5 matching bases. Germline V lookup: CDR1 MDHEN, CDR2 SYDVKM. The CDR3 is 14 residues long. The V end was cut by 7 bases, the J end by 2 bases, with 15 bases between. CDR3 nucleotide sequence: TGTGCCAGCATCCCCTCAGGAGGTGCCTACGAGCAGTACTTC. Protein sequence: CASIPSGGAYEQYF.

V is TRBV7-2 and J is TRBJ2-2; tentatively, D is TRBD1 or TRBD2 (5 bases each). In germline, CDR1 is SGHTA, CDR2 FQGNSA. The V end lost 5 bases, the J end lost 5 bases, and 18 bases lay between the germline ends. This CDR3 comprises 16 residues. In DNA, the CDR3 is TGTGCCAGCAGCGCCCAGGGACCTCCTATAACCGGGGAGCTGTTTTTT. Its protein is CASSAQGPPITGELFF.

The chain is built from TRBV21-1 and TRBJ2-7; the DNA was not compared with TRBD2, the D call given in the table. TRBV21-1 is a documented pseudogene. The CDR3 spans 18 residues. The chain's CDR3 is CASSKEQVGGAKPNEQYF. The CDR3 region has the DNA TGTGCCAGCAGCAAAGAGCAGGTGGGGGGGGCGAAACCCAACGAGCAGTACTTC.

The rearrangement joins TRBV6-2 or TRBV6-3 to TRBJ2-1; 10 nucleotides agree with TRBD2. CDR1 is MNHEY, CDR2 SVGEGT, per germline. The CDR3 runs 15 residues. The V segment lost 2 bases and the J segment 6 bases; nucleotides outside the gene matches: 4. The CDR3 DNA follows: TGTGCCAGCAGTTACCTACTAGCGGGGCCCAATGAGCAGTTCTTC. Translation: CASSYLLAGPNEQFF.